This TCR beta chain was retrieved from a study of blood T cell repertoires in COVID-19 (dated by TCRdb to the early 2020s). Background for the entire study: Samples covering the acute and convalescent phases of COVID-19 were provided by collaborators in the United States, Italy and Spain. The repertoires were made available in a free public database intended to serve as a resource for research on the immune response to SARS-CoV-2. Samples were obtained from the ongoing ImmuneRACE study (first 160 participants) and from 1,254 subjects provided by 6 global collaborators. The dataset comprised deeply sampled blood TCRbeta repertoires from subjects exposed to, actively infected with, or recovered from COVID-19. Where available, HLA class I and class II types were taken from metadata supplied by the sample provider and were not determined by assay-based typing. The prospective study material was composed of cDNA or gDNA derived from T cells, B-cell-depleted T cells, or PBMCs. Nearly every sample came with metadata listing a de-identified subject ID, COVID-19 status, age in years and sex.

CDR1 and CDR2 are drawn from the germline V gene (reference sequence): LNHDA, SQIVND. CDR3 length: 14 amino acids, cysteine to phenylalanine. The CDR3 DNA has 42 bases and is translated from base 1. The V end loses 4 bases and the J end loses 7 bases, and a stretch of 13 bases separates them. TCRbeta CDR3 regions were amplified from genomic DNA using the immunoSEQ Assay, a bias-controlled multiplex PCR. The authors' pipeline ran thus. The number of nucleated cells in each sample was estimated from the amplification of reference gene primers within the assay. To quantify the absolute abundance of each unique TCRbeta CDR3 rearrangement, sequence reads were collapsed and filtered. For each sample, productive Simpson clonality was calculated by taking the square root of Simpson's diversity index across productive rearrangements. Entries here come from immuneACCESS through TCRdb and include only in-frame sequences with V and J called. Some clones fail to appear in such tables; in the studies checked, an unresolved V gene covers under half of the shortfall, and the cause of the remainder is unknown. That table supplies the V and J calls and clone size; D and trimming were determined from the DNA. The sample profile shows about 150,000 clones; around 91% of them were found once. The top ten clonotypes cover approximately 15% of the sample.

To note about this clone: Its antigen has not been determined. No much larger clone exists at a distance of one base, and base qualities are not known.

The investigation overall reported the following: Clinical and demographic metadata were provided uncurated, with the amount varying by source and participant.

Whole blood was collected in K2EDTA tubes by collaborating institutions according to the institutions' own protocols. Collaborator samples were shipped for TCRbeta analysis as frozen whole blood, isolated PBMCs, or DNA extracted from either sample type. The rearrangement combines TRBV19 with TRBJ1-4; D gene: possibly TRBD1, on 6 matching bases. The sequenced sample consisted of peripheral blood. This sequence originates from a woman aged 40 to 50 with acute or convalescent COVID-19. The DNA sequence is as follows: TGTGCCAGTAGTAAACCGGGACATGGTGAAAAACTGTTTTTT. Translated, this gives CASSKPGHGEKLFF. Where the CDR3 stops, the reference TRBV19 and TRBJ1-4 genes take over; the full variable domain is DGGITQSPKYLFRKEGQNVTLSCEQNLNHDAMYWYRQDPGQGLRLIYYSQIVNDFQKGDIAEGYSVSREKKESFPLTVTSAQKNPTAFYLCASSKPGHGEKLFFGSGTQLSVL.